A selection of T cell receptor beta chains follows, all from one sample in a study of blood T cell repertoires in COVID-19. The repertoire was sequenced with immunoSEQ multiplex PCR; TCRdb's copy has only in-frame clones and lacks some. Of about 160,000 clones in the sample, approximately 83% were seen once. The sequencing sample was made of peripheral blood. The receptors here all came from a man aged 70-80 years who had recovered from COVID-19. Both conserved end residues are part of each CDR3. Fields, in order: CDR3 length, V gene, J gene, clone size, D gene, CDR3 DNA, CDR3 protein. A D gene is named only where the DNA matches it firmly. Clone size is given for some rows only: seen once, a few or many times, or a class if the clone is expanded.

cdr3_length: 15; v_call: TRBV15; j_call: TRBJ2-5; clone_size: NA; d_call: TRBD1; cdr3_nt: TGTGCCACCAGCAGAGATAGGGCAGGGGGAGAGACCCAGTACTTC; cdr3_aa: CATSRDRAGGETQYF
cdr3_length: 14; v_call: TRBV5-1; j_call: TRBJ1-2; clone_size: few; d_call: NA; cdr3_nt: TGCGCCAGCAGCTCGGATGGGGGGAACTATGGCTACACCTTC; cdr3_aa: CASSSDGGNYGYTF
cdr3_length: 14; v_call: TRBV18; j_call: TRBJ1-1; clone_size: few; d_call: NA; cdr3_nt: TGTGCCAGCTCACCTAACTCTGGGAACACTGAAGCTTTCTTT; cdr3_aa: CASSPNSGNTEAFF
cdr3_length: 15; v_call: TRBV2; j_call: TRBJ2-1; clone_size: NA; d_call: NA; cdr3_nt: TGTGCCAGCAGTGTCCTATCACGCTCCTACAATGAGCAGTTCTTC; cdr3_aa: CASSVLSRSYNEQFF
cdr3_length: 14; v_call: TRBV5-6; j_call: TRBJ1-6; clone_size: NA; d_call: NA; cdr3_nt: TGTGCCAGCAGCTTGGCCACAGTTAATTCACCCCTCCACTTT; cdr3_aa: CASSLATVNSPLHF
cdr3_length: 11; v_call: TRBV30; j_call: TRBJ1-1; clone_size: NA; d_call: NA; cdr3_nt: TGTGCCTGGAGTGTAGGGGGTGAAGCTTTCTTT; cdr3_aa: CAWSVGGEAFF
cdr3_length: 18; v_call: TRBV19; j_call: TRBJ2-6; clone_size: NA; d_call: TRBD1; cdr3_nt: TGTGCCAGTAGTATGTGGCAGGGGGCGATCTCTGGGGCCAACGTCCTGACTTTC; cdr3_aa: CASSMWQGAISGANVLTF
cdr3_length: 14; v_call: TRBV28; j_call: TRBJ1-1; clone_size: NA; d_call: TRBD1; cdr3_nt: TGTGCCATCATAACCGGGACAGGGGTAACTGAAGCTTTCTTT; cdr3_aa: CAIITGTGVTEAFF
cdr3_length: 13; v_call: TRBV15; j_call: TRBJ2-3; clone_size: NA; d_call: NA; cdr3_nt: TGTGCCACCAGCAGGGAAACTATTCGCGCGCAGTATTTT; cdr3_aa: CATSRETIRAQYF
cdr3_length: 15; v_call: TRBV19; j_call: TRBJ2-4; clone_size: NA; d_call: TRBD1; cdr3_nt: TGTGCCAGTAGTATAGTTGAACAGGGGGCGGACATTCAGTACTTC; cdr3_aa: CASSIVEQGADIQYF
cdr3_length: 14; v_call: TRBV5-1; j_call: TRBJ2-2; clone_size: NA; d_call: NA; cdr3_nt: TGCGCCAGCAGCTTGCCCCCAAACACCGGGGAGCTGTTTTTT; cdr3_aa: CASSLPPNTGELFF
cdr3_length: 14; v_call: TRBV7-2; j_call: TRBJ1-2; clone_size: NA; d_call: TRBD1; cdr3_nt: TGTGCCAGCAGCAGACAGGGGTTCGACTATGGCTACACCTTC; cdr3_aa: CASSRQGFDYGYTF
cdr3_length: 14; v_call: TRBV29-1; j_call: TRBJ2-7; clone_size: NA; d_call: NA; cdr3_nt: TGCAGCGTTCGGTGGGACTCAAACGCGGGGGAGCAGTACTTC; cdr3_aa: CSVRWDSNAGEQYF
cdr3_length: 14; v_call: TRBV6-5; j_call: TRBJ1-1; clone_size: NA; d_call: NA; cdr3_nt: TGTGCCAGCAGTTACTCGCCAGGTGGAACTGAAGCTTTCTTT; cdr3_aa: CASSYSPGGTEAFF
cdr3_length: 14; v_call: TRBV4-3; j_call: TRBJ2-1; clone_size: NA; d_call: NA; cdr3_nt: TGCGCCAGCAGCCAAGGCCTATTTTTCAATGAGCAGTTCTTC; cdr3_aa: CASSQGLFFNEQFF
cdr3_length: 14; v_call: TRBV30; j_call: TRBJ2-7; clone_size: NA; d_call: TRBD1; cdr3_nt: TGTGCCTGGTCCCGCTCTACAGGGGGCGGCGAGCAGTACTTC; cdr3_aa: CAWSRSTGGGEQYF
cdr3_length: 17; v_call: TRBV7-6; j_call: TRBJ2-2; clone_size: few; d_call: NA; cdr3_nt: TGTGCCAGCAGCTTCCGGGGGGCGTTAAAGAACACCGGGGAGCTGTTTTTT; cdr3_aa: CASSFRGALKNTGELFF
cdr3_length: 14; v_call: TRBV19; j_call: TRBJ1-2; clone_size: NA; d_call: TRBD1; cdr3_nt: TGTGCCAGTACTCCAACAGGGGGCAGCTATGGCTACACCTTC; cdr3_aa: CASTPTGGSYGYTF
cdr3_length: 14; v_call: TRBV7-2; j_call: TRBJ1-1; clone_size: NA; d_call: NA; cdr3_nt: TGTGCCAGCAGCAACGGACAGCCGAACACTGAAGCTTTCTTT; cdr3_aa: CASSNGQPNTEAFF
cdr3_length: 16; v_call: TRBV4-2; j_call: TRBJ2-5; clone_size: NA; d_call: TRBD2; cdr3_nt: TGTGCCAGCAGCCAAGATCCCCTAGCGGGAGGGGTGACCCAGTACTTC; cdr3_aa: CASSQDPLAGGVTQYF
cdr3_length: 14; v_call: TRBV2; j_call: TRBJ2-3; clone_size: NA; d_call: NA; cdr3_nt: TGTGCCACCGCCCGAAACGGGGAGACAGATACGCAGTATTTT; cdr3_aa: CATARNGETDTQYF
cdr3_length: 15; v_call: TRBV9; j_call: TRBJ2-1; clone_size: NA; d_call: NA; cdr3_nt: TGTGCCAGCAACCAAGACGGAGTCAGCTACAATGAGCAGTTCTTC; cdr3_aa: CASNQDGVSYNEQFF
cdr3_length: 15; v_call: TRBV5-1; j_call: TRBJ1-5; clone_size: NA; d_call: TRBD1; cdr3_nt: TGCGCCAGCAGCTCGGCGGGACAGGGTCATCAGCCCCAGCATTTT; cdr3_aa: CASSSAGQGHQPQHF
cdr3_length: 13; v_call: TRBV10-2; j_call: TRBJ1-1; clone_size: NA; d_call: TRBD1; cdr3_nt: TGCGCCGCCTGGGACAGTATGAACACTGAAGCTTTCTTT; cdr3_aa: CAAWDSMNTEAFF
cdr3_length: 15; v_call: TRBV21-1; j_call: TRBJ2-4; clone_size: NA; d_call: NA; cdr3_nt: TGTGCCAGCAGCAACTGGGTGGAGGCCAAAAACATTCAGTACTTC; cdr3_aa: CASSNWVEAKNIQYF
cdr3_length: 17; v_call: TRBV19; j_call: TRBJ1-5; clone_size: few; d_call: NA; cdr3_nt: TGTGCCAGTAGTATATCCAGGGGTAGTGCTAGCAATCAGCCCCAGCATTTT; cdr3_aa: CASSISRGSASNQPQHF
cdr3_length: 17; v_call: TRBV28; j_call: TRBJ2-7; clone_size: NA; d_call: TRBD2; cdr3_nt: TGTGCCAGCAGTCCTCCGATCGGCGGGAGGCCTTCCTACGAGCAGTACTTC; cdr3_aa: CASSPPIGGRPSYEQYF
cdr3_length: 15; v_call: TRBV28; j_call: TRBJ1-5; clone_size: once; d_call: TRBD1; cdr3_nt: TGTGCCAGCAGTAGAATCGACAGGGTGGGTCAGCCCCAGCATTTT; cdr3_aa: CASSRIDRVGQPQHF
cdr3_length: 14; v_call: TRBV7-2; j_call: TRBJ1-2; clone_size: NA; d_call: TRBD1; cdr3_nt: TGTGCCAGCAGCTTAGACGGCAGGGGGTATGGCTACACCTTC; cdr3_aa: CASSLDGRGYGYTF
cdr3_length: 15; v_call: TRBV6-2/TRBV6-3; j_call: TRBJ1-2; clone_size: NA; d_call: NA; cdr3_nt: TGTGCCAGCAGTTACGGGCCCTCATCTAACTATGGCTACACCTTC; cdr3_aa: CASSYGPSSNYGYTF
cdr3_length: 15; v_call: TRBV3-1/TRBV3-2; j_call: TRBJ2-7; clone_size: once; d_call: TRBD1; cdr3_nt: TGTGCCAGCAGCCACGGGACAGGGGGCTCCTACGAGCAGTACTTC; cdr3_aa: CASSHGTGGSYEQYF
cdr3_length: 14; v_call: TRBV28; j_call: TRBJ1-2; clone_size: NA; d_call: NA; cdr3_nt: TGTGCCAGCAGTTTTTCCGCAGGCTACCTTGGCTACACCTTC; cdr3_aa: CASSFSAGYLGYTF
cdr3_length: 13; v_call: TRBV5-4; j_call: TRBJ1-3; clone_size: NA; d_call: NA; cdr3_nt: TGTGCCAGCAGCTTGGTAACTGGAAACACCATATATTTT; cdr3_aa: CASSLVTGNTIYF
cdr3_length: 13; v_call: TRBV24-1; j_call: TRBJ2-1; clone_size: NA; d_call: TRBD1; cdr3_nt: TGTGCCACTGGACAGGGTCTCTACAATGAGCAGTTCTTC; cdr3_aa: CATGQGLYNEQFF
cdr3_length: 15; v_call: TRBV6-5; j_call: TRBJ2-5; clone_size: NA; d_call: TRBD2; cdr3_nt: TGTGCCAGCAGTTACGGACTAGTTTCTCAAGAGACCCAGTACTTC; cdr3_aa: CASSYGLVSQETQYF
cdr3_length: 14; v_call: TRBV6-5; j_call: TRBJ2-1; clone_size: NA; d_call: TRBD2; cdr3_nt: TGTGCCAGCAAGTTCGCTAGCGGGACTCATGAGCAGTTCTTC; cdr3_aa: CASKFASGTHEQFF
cdr3_length: 15; v_call: TRBV9; j_call: TRBJ2-1; clone_size: NA; d_call: TRBD2; cdr3_nt: TGTGCCAGCAGCGTAGAACTAGCGGGAGCCTCTGAGCAGTTCTTC; cdr3_aa: CASSVELAGASEQFF
cdr3_length: 16; v_call: TRBV4-2; j_call: TRBJ2-2; clone_size: NA; d_call: TRBD2; cdr3_nt: TGTGCCAGCAGCTACTTAGCGGGAGGGAACACCGGGGAGCTGTTTTTT; cdr3_aa: CASSYLAGGNTGELFF
cdr3_length: 14; v_call: TRBV6-5; j_call: TRBJ1-1; clone_size: NA; d_call: NA; cdr3_nt: TGTGCCAGCAGGCCTGGACAGATGAACACTGAAGCTTTCTTT; cdr3_aa: CASRPGQMNTEAFF
cdr3_length: 19; v_call: TRBV28; j_call: TRBJ2-3; clone_size: once; d_call: TRBD2; cdr3_nt: TGTGCCAGCATGGGATCCGGTGCGGGAGTAGCGGGAGGAACAGATACGCAGTATTTT; cdr3_aa: CASMGSGAGVAGGTDTQYF
cdr3_length: 14; v_call: TRBV14; j_call: TRBJ2-1; clone_size: NA; d_call: NA; cdr3_nt: TGTGCCAGCAGCCGGGCGGGACAGAACAATGAGCAGTTCTTC; cdr3_aa: CASSRAGQNNEQFF
cdr3_length: 12; v_call: TRBV5-1; j_call: TRBJ2-3; clone_size: NA; d_call: TRBD1; cdr3_nt: TGCGCCAGCCGGACAGGTCAAGATACGCAGTATTTT; cdr3_aa: CASRTGQDTQYF
cdr3_length: 13; v_call: TRBV4-3; j_call: TRBJ1-3; clone_size: once; d_call: NA; cdr3_nt: TGCGCCAGCAGTCCAACTATCGGTGACACCATATATTTT; cdr3_aa: CASSPTIGDTIYF
cdr3_length: 16; v_call: TRBV6-5; j_call: TRBJ1-1; clone_size: NA; d_call: TRBD1; cdr3_nt: TGTGCCAGCAGTTACTGGGACAGGGGCCTCGTCGCTGAAGCTTTCTTT; cdr3_aa: CASSYWDRGLVAEAFF
cdr3_length: 12; v_call: TRBV14; j_call: TRBJ1-1; clone_size: NA; d_call: NA; cdr3_nt: TGTGCCAGCAGCCAACAAGGGGCTGGTGCTTTCTTT; cdr3_aa: CASSQQGAGAFF
cdr3_length: 16; v_call: TRBV6-5; j_call: TRBJ1-2; clone_size: NA; d_call: NA; cdr3_nt: TGTGCCAGCAGTTACTCGATCTCAGACAGCACTTATGGCTACACCTTC; cdr3_aa: CASSYSISDSTYGYTF
cdr3_length: 14; v_call: TRBV30; j_call: TRBJ1-6; clone_size: NA; d_call: NA; cdr3_nt: TGTGCCTGGGCCCGGCGGCAGGGAACTTCACCCCTCCACTTT; cdr3_aa: CAWARRQGTSPLHF
cdr3_length: 15; v_call: TRBV9; j_call: TRBJ2-2; clone_size: NA; d_call: NA; cdr3_nt: TGTGCCAGCAGCGGAGGACTGGGTGGGGCCGGGGAGCTGTTTTTT; cdr3_aa: CASSGGLGGAGELFF
cdr3_length: 14; v_call: TRBV24-1; j_call: TRBJ2-5; clone_size: once; d_call: TRBD2; cdr3_nt: TGTGCCACCAGTGACCCGGGGGGTGTTGAGACCCAGTACTTC; cdr3_aa: CATSDPGGVETQYF
cdr3_length: 14; v_call: TRBV18; j_call: TRBJ1-2; clone_size: NA; d_call: TRBD1; cdr3_nt: TGTGCCAGCTCACCATCCGGGACAGCAGATGGCTACACCTTC; cdr3_aa: CASSPSGTADGYTF
cdr3_length: 14; v_call: TRBV5-1; j_call: TRBJ2-1; clone_size: NA; d_call: NA; cdr3_nt: TGCGCCAGCAGCCCCGGGGGGCTAGCGTTTCAGCAGTTCTTC; cdr3_aa: CASSPGGLAFQQFF
cdr3_length: 17; v_call: TRBV18; j_call: TRBJ2-7; clone_size: few; d_call: TRBD2; cdr3_nt: TGTGCCAGCTCACCACCGGGGAGTAGCGGGAGGAGCTACGAGCAGTACTTC; cdr3_aa: CASSPPGSSGRSYEQYF